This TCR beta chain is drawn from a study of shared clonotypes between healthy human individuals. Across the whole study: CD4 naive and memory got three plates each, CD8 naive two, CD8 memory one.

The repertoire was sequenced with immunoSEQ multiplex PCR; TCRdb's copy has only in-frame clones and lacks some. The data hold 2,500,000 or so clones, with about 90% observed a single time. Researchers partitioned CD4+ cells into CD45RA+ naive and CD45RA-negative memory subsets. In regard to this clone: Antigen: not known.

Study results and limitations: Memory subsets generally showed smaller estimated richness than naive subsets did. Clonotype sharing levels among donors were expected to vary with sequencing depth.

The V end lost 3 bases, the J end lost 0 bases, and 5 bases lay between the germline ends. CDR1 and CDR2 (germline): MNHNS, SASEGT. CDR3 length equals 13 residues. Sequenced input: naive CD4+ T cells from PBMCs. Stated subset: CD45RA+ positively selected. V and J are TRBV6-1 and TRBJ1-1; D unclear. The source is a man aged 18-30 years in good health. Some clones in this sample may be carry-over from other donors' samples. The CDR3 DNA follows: TGTGCCAGCAGTGACTTCATGAACACTGAAGCTTTCTTT. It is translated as CASSDFMNTEAFF.